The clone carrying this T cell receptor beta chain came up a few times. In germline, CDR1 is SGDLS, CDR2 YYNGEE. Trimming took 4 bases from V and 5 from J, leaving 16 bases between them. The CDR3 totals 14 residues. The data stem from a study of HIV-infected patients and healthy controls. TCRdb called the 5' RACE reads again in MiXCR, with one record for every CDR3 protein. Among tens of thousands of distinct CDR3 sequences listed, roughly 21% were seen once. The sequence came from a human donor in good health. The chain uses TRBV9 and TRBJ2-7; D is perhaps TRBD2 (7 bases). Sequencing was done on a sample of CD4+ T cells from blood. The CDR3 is CASSKDGGPDEQYF. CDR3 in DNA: TGTGCCAGCAGCAAAGACGGGGGGCCCGACGAGCAGTACTTC.